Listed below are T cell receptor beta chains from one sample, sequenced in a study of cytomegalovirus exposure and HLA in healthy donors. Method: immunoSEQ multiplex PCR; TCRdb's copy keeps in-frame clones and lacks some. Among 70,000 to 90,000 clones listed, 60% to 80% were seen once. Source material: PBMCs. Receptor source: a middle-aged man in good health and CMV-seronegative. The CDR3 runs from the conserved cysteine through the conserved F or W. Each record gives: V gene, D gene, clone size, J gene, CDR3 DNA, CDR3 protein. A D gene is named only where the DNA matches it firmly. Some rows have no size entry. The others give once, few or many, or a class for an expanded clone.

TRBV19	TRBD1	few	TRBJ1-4	TGTGCCAGTAGTAGGACATCGGGACAGGGACTTGAAAAACTGTTTTTT	CASSRTSGQGLEKLFF
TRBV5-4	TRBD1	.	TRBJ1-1	TGTGCCAGCCAAGCTTTTAAGGGGACAGCACTTTTGAACACTGAAGCTTTCTTT	CASQAFKGTALLNTEAFF
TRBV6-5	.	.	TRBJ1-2	TGTGCCAGCAGTCCGACGGGGGGGAGTTTTCGAGGCTACACCTTC	CASSPTGGSFRGYTF
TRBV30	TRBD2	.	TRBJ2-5	TGTGCCTGGAGTGTGGGTAGCGGGAGTTACCAAGAGACCCAGTACTTC	CAWSVGSGSYQETQYF
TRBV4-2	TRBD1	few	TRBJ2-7	TGTGCCAGCAGCCAAGGGGCGAGTCGATTGGACAGGCGAGCCTACGAGCAGTACTTC	CASSQGASRLDRRAYEQYF
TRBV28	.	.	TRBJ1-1	TGTGCCAGTTCGAGGAACACTGAAGCTTTCTTT	CASSRNTEAFF
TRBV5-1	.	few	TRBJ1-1	TGCGCCAGCAGACGTAACGACAAGAACACTGAAGCTTTCTTT	CASRRNDKNTEAFF
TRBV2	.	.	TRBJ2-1	TGTGCCAGCAGTGAGCAGGGTATGCATGAGCAGTTCTTC	CASSEQGMHEQFF
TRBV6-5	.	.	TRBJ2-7	TGTGCCAGCAGAAGAACAGGGTTCTACGAGCAGTACTTC	CASRRTGFYEQYF
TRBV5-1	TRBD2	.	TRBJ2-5	TGCGCCAGCAGCCAGGGGACTAGCGGGGGGCAAGAGACCCAGTACTTC	CASSQGTSGGQETQYF
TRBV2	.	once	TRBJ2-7	TGTGCCTGCCGACAGATCTACGAGCAGTACTTC	CACRQIYEQYF
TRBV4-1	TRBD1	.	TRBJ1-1	TGCGCCAGCAGCCACGGACAGGGAATGAACACTGAAGCTTTCTTT	CASSHGQGMNTEAFF
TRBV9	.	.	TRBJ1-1	TGTGCCAGCAGCTTCCGAGTCGGCACTGAAGCTTTCTTT	CASSFRVGTEAFF
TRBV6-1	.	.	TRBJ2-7	TGTGCCAGCAGTGAGGTTTTTGTGGCAGGTGAGCAGTACTTC	CASSEVFVAGEQYF
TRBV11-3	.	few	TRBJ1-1	TGTGCCAGCAGCTTTTGGGGGGACACTGAAGCTTTCTTT	CASSFWGDTEAFF
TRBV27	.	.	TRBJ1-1	TGTGCCAGCAGCCATGGACAGCAGAACACTGAAGCTTTCTTT	CASSHGQQNTEAFF
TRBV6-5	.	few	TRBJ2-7	TGTGCCAGCAAGGTCGGGGTGAAGCAGTACTTC	CASKVGVKQYF
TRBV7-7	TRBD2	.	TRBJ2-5	TGTGCTAGCAGCTTAGTGGCTAGCGGGCAAGAGACCCAGTACTTC	CASSLVASGQETQYF
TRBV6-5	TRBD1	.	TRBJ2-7	TGTGCCAGCAGTTACTCACAGGGGGGCGGTTACGAGCAGTACTTC	CASSYSQGGGYEQYF
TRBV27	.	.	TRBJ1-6	TGTGCCAGCAGTTTAGTCCAGGGAGGTTCACCCCTCCACTTT	CASSLVQGGSPLHF
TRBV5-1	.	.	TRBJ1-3	TGCGCCAGCAGCTTGGGCCTTCGGGGTCCTGGAAACACCATATATTTT	CASSLGLRGPGNTIYF
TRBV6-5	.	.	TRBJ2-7	TGTGCCAGCAGACCTGCCCACCAACAGGGGGGGGAGCAGTACTTC	CASRPAHQQGGEQYF
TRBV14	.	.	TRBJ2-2	TGTGCCAGCAGCCTCCGGACAGAGCAAGGGGAGCTGTTTTTT	CASSLRTEQGELFF
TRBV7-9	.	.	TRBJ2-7	TGTGCCAGCAGCTCCCGGAGTACCTACGAGCAGTACTTC	CASSSRSTYEQYF
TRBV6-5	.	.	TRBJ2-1	TGTGCCAGCAGCTTTTACCCCCGCCTGACAGAGCAGTTCTTC	CASSFYPRLTEQFF
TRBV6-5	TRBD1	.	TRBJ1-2	TGTGCCAGCAGACGGACAGGGGATGGCTACACCTTC	CASRRTGDGYTF
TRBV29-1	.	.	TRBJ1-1	TGCAGCGTTGATGGGGGCATCACTGAAGCTTTCTTT	CSVDGGITEAFF
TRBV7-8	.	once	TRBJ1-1	TGTGCCAGCAGCTTAGAGGTTAGCAGTACTGAAGCTTTCTTT	CASSLEVSSTEAFF
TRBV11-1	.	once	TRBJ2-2	TGTGCCAGCAGCTTGGGGGCTACTGCGAGCGAAACGAACACCGGGGAGCTGTTTTTT	CASSLGATASETNTGELFF
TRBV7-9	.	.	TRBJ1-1	TGTGCCAGCAGCCTCCCGAGGGTGAACACTGAAGCTTTCTTT	CASSLPRVNTEAFF
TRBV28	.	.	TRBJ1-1	TGTGCCAGCCAAACCGGCGGCACTGAAGCTTTCTTT	CASQTGGTEAFF
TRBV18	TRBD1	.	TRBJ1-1	TGTGCCACAGGACAGGGGGAGAACACTGAAGCTTTCTTT	CATGQGENTEAFF
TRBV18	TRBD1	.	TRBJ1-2	TGTGCCAGCTCACCAGGACAGGGGGCTACCTATGGCTACACCTTC	CASSPGQGATYGYTF
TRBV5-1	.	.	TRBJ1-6	TGCGCCAGCAGGTCAACGCAGAGCGCCTATAATTCACCCCTCCACTTT	CASRSTQSAYNSPLHF
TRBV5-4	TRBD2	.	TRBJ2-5	TGTGCCAGCAGCAATCTAGCGGGGGGAACCCAAGAGACCCAGTACTTC	CASSNLAGGTQETQYF
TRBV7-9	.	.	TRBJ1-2	TGTGCCAGCAGCTCCGAAAGGGGGGGGAGCTGGGGTAAGGACTATGGCTACACCTTC	CASSSERGGSWGKDYGYTF
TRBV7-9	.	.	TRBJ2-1	TGTGCCAGCAGCTCTATCTACAATGAGCAGTTCTTC	CASSSIYNEQFF
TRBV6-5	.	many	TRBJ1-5	TGTGCCAGCAGTGTTCGACAGTATAGCAATCAGCCCCAGCATTTT	CASSVRQYSNQPQHF
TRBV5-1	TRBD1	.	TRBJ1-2	TGCGCCAGCAGCTGGGCGGGACAGGACGGCTATGGCTACACCTTC	CASSWAGQDGYGYTF
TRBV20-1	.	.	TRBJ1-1	TGCAGTCCCGATACAAAAGAAGCTTTCTTT	CSPDTKEAFF
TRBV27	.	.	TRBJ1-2	TGTGCCAGCAGTTTTTGGCCGATGGGAGCTGCAGGCGCCAACTATGGCTACACCTTC	CASSFWPMGAAGANYGYTF
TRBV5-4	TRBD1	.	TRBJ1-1	TGTGCCAGCAGCTCGGGACAGGGGGCAGGGAACACTGAAGCTTTCTTT	CASSSGQGAGNTEAFF
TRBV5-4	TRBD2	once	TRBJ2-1	TGTGCCAGCAGCGGGCCGGGCTGGGATCTAGCGGTCTCCTACAATGAGCAGTTCTTC	CASSGPGWDLAVSYNEQFF
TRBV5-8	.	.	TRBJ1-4	TGTGCCAGCAGCTTGGGACAGATTAATGAAAAACTGTTTTTT	CASSLGQINEKLFF